A selection of T cell receptor beta chains follows, all from one sample in a study of blood T cells in healthy people across ages. MiXCR was run by TCRdb on the 5' RACE reads, yielding one entry per CDR3 protein. The data hold around 1,500,000 distinct CDR3 sequences, with about 28% observed a single time. The sequenced material came from blood. Source of these receptors: a woman aged 25 to 39 in good health. Each CDR3 is given with its conserved first and last residue. D genes are given only for firm matches. Rows may omit the clone size; those that give it use once, few, many or a size class.

TRBV6-5	few	.	TRBJ1-2	CASSYTKGTGTYYGYTF	TGTGCCAGCAGTTACACGAAGGGAACCGGGACATACTATGGCTACACCTTC
TRBV28	few	.	TRBJ1-2	CASATGIYNYGYTF	TGTGCCAGCGCCACAGGGATTTATAACTATGGCTACACCTTC
TRBV20-1	many	.	TRBJ1-4	CSAYDSATNEKLFF	TGCAGTGCTTACGACAGTGCAACTAATGAAAAACTGTTTTTT
TRBV4-1	few	.	TRBJ2-7	CASSSGTGKNEQYF	TGCGCCAGCAGTAGCGGGACAGGGAAGAACGAGCAGTACTTC
TRBV20-1	few	TRBD1	TRBJ2-5	CSARHGDRGLGEQYF	TGCAGTGCTAGGCACGGGGACAGGGGGCTCGGGGAGCAGTACTTC
TRBV12-3/TRBV12-4	many	TRBD1	TRBJ2-7	CASSWTGVLYEQYF	TGTGCCAGCAGTTGGACAGGAGTTCTCTACGAGCAGTACTTC
TRBV7-2	.	TRBD2	TRBJ2-3	CASSTDTSGIIDTQYF	TGTGCCAGCAGCACGGACACTAGCGGGATAATAGATACGCAGTATTTT
TRBV27	.	.	TRBJ2-4	CASSPQVARAKTIQYF	TGTGCCAGCAGTCCTCAGGTTGCCCGAGCCAAAACCATTCAGTACTTC
TRBV9	once	TRBD1	TRBJ2-1	CASSITPGQGFNEQFF	TGTGCCAGCAGCATAACCCCGGGACAGGGATTCAATGAGCAGTTCTTC
TRBV5-1	.	.	TRBJ1-4	CASKKNSNEKLFF	TGCGCCAGCAAGAAGAACAGTAATGAAAAACTGTTTTTT
TRBV5-1	.	.	TRBJ2-1	CASSLFQGPYEQFF	TGCGCCAGCAGCTTGTTTCAGGGGCCCTACGAGCAGTTCTTC
TRBV20-1	few	TRBD2	TRBJ2-2	CSAGLGGGGELFF	TGCAGTGCGGGACTAGGCGGCGGCGGGGAGCTGTTTTTT
TRBV4-3	few	.	TRBJ1-2	CASSQGRDNVYGYTF	TGCGCCAGCAGCCAGGGCCGGGACAATGTCTATGGCTACACCTTC
TRBV6-2/TRBV6-3	few	.	TRBJ2-7	CASSRGDMHEQYF	TGTGCCAGTAGCAGGGGGGACATGCACGAGCAGTACTTC
TRBV11-3	few	TRBD2	TRBJ2-1	CASSSGGSSGNEQFF	TGTGCCAGCAGCTCGGGGGGATCCTCCGGGAATGAGCAGTTCTTC
TRBV27	few	.	TRBJ2-7	CASSPGTYYEQYF	TGTGCCAGCAGTCCAGGGACTTACTACGAGCAGTACTTC
TRBV2	few	TRBD1	TRBJ2-7	CASSGQTGRAYEQYF	TGTGCCAGCAGTGGACAGACAGGGCGAGCCTACGAGCAGTACTTC
TRBV15	.	TRBD1	TRBJ1-5	CATSTGQVGEPQHF	TGTGCCACCAGCACGGGACAGGTCGGGGAGCCCCAGCATTTT
TRBV6-1	few	TRBD2	TRBJ2-5	CASSAVAGGGGETQYF	TGTGCCAGCAGTGCGGTAGCGGGGGGAGGTGGTGAGACCCAGTACTTC
TRBV6-2/TRBV6-3	.	.	TRBJ1-6	CASSYGGGTNSPLHF	TGTGCCAGCAGTTACGGAGGGGGTACAAATTCACCCCTCCACTTT
TRBV20-1	.	TRBD2	TRBJ2-7	CSARDLAGVFGQYF	TGCAGTGCTAGAGATTTAGCGGGAGTATTCGGGCAGTACTTC
TRBV28	.	.	TRBJ2-5	CASSSFGGQETQYF	TGTGCCAGCAGTTCCTTCGGGGGCCAAGAGACCCAGTACTTC
TRBV2	once	.	TRBJ2-1	CASQPDSYNEQFF	TGTGCCAGTCAACCGGACTCCTACAATGAGCAGTTCTTC
TRBV20-1	few	TRBD1	TRBJ2-7	CSAGQGAAYEQYF	TGCAGTGCTGGACAGGGGGCTGCCTACGAGCAGTACTTC
TRBV20-1	many	.	TRBJ1-2	CSARGLEGVIQSRYYGYTF	TGCAGTGCTAGAGGGCTCGAGGGGGTCATCCAATCTCGTTACTATGGCTACACCTTC
TRBV29-1	many	.	TRBJ1-2	CSVEGSYGYTF	TGCAGCGTTGAAGGTAGTTATGGCTACACCTTC
TRBV7-9	.	.	TRBJ2-7	CSSSLASGASYEQYF	TGTTCCAGCAGCTTAGCGTCAGGGGCATCCTACGAGCAGTACTTC
TRBV6-5	.	.	TRBJ2-7	CASSYSMSGAGGEQYF	TGTGCCAGCAGTTACTCGATGTCAGGGGCTGGCGGCGAGCAGTACTTC
TRBV2	few	TRBD1	TRBJ2-3	CASSTDRGLSTDTQYF	TGTGCCAGCAGTACAGACAGGGGCCTCAGCACAGATACGCAGTATTTT
TRBV5-5	few	TRBD1	TRBJ1-4	CASSDRRQGGNEKLFF	TGTGCCAGCAGCGATCGACGACAGGGGGGAAATGAAAAACTGTTTTTT
TRBV6-1	once	TRBD2	TRBJ2-5	CASSDQRGGPETQYF	TGTGCCAGCAGTGATCAGCGGGGGGGCCCGGAGACCCAGTACTTC